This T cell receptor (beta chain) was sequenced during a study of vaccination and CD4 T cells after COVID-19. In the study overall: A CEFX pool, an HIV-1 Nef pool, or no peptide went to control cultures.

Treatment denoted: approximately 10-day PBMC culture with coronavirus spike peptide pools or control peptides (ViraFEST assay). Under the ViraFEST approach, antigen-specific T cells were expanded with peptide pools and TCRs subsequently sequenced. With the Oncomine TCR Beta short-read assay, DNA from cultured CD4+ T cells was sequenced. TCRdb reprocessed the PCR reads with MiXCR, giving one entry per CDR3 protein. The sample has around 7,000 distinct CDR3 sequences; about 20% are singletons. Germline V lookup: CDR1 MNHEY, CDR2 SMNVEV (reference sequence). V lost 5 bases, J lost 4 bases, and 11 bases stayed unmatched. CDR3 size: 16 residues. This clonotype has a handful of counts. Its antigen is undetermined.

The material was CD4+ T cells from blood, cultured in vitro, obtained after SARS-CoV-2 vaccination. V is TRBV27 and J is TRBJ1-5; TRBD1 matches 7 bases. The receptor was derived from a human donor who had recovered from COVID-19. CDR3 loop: CASSPYGTARNQPQHF. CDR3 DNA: TGTGCCAGCAGTCCCTATGGGACAGCGAGAAATCAGCCCCAGCATTTT.